The entry below gives a single T cell receptor beta chain sequence along with its context. Its antigen is as yet unknown. These data come from a study of identifying expanded T cells in peripheral blood. Findings and limits, study-wide: Over around two and four weeks, about 16 and 19 clones changed, versus approximately 1.2 between replicates. Roughly 2-week clone count variance significantly increased as total template count grew.

CDR1 is MGHRA, CDR2 YSYEKL, per germline. The CDR3 is 14 residues long. Unmatched junction bases numbered 3, after V lost 0 bases and J lost 10 bases. The assay was immunoSEQ multiplex PCR, and TCRdb's table has in-frame clones only and misses some. This table has tens of thousands of clones, over 75% appearing once. During the collection period, no donor immune events like infections were recorded. Input material: blood. This sequence was found in a person aged 18 to 70 in good health. This sequence joins TRBV4-1 and TRBJ2-1; 10 bases align to TRBD2. This chain's CDR3 is CASSQELAGTEQFF. DNA for the CDR3: TGCGCCAGCAGCCAAGAACTAGCGGGGACCGAGCAGTTCTTC.